A single sample is the source of the 17 T cell receptor beta chains below, sequenced in a study of STAT5B mutations in CD4+ large granular lymphocyte leukemia. Clones were sequenced by immunoSEQ multiplex PCR, and TCRdb holds only the in-frame ones, with some missing. Among fewer than 45,000 clones listed, approximately 88% were seen once. Sequencing input: CD4+ T cells from blood buffy coats. The receptors shown here come from a human donor in good health.

The chain couples TRBV27 to TRBJ2-7; maybe TRBD1 (6 bases). This CDR3 region has 11 residues. Germline-derived CDR1 and CDR2 are MNHEY and SMNVEV (reference sequence). V lost 10 bases and J lost 6, with 13 bases in between. CDR3 sequence (DNA): TGTGCCACCCGGACAGTTTTCGAGCAGTACTTC. Protein product: CATRTVFEQYF.

The chain joins TRBV19 to TRBJ1-5; 7 bases match TRBD1. The V segment lost 0 bases and the J segment 4 bases; nucleotides outside the gene matches: 3. The V gene's germline CDR1 is LNHDA and CDR2 SQIVND (reference sequence). CDR3 length equals 15 residues. The CDR3 region has the DNA TGTGCCAGTAGTATAGAATCAGGGGGTAATCAGCCCCAGCATTTT. It translates to CASSIESGGNQPQHF.

The CDR3 loop reads CASSQSGGAGRAFF. Written as DNA, the CDR3 is TGTGCCAGCAGCCAGTCCGGGGGCGCAGGTCGAGCTTTCTTT. This chain links TRBV14 with TRBJ1-1; TRBD1 might be the D (6 bases). From germline, CDR1 is SGHDN and CDR2 FVKESK. Trimming left V 3 bases short and J 10 bases short, with 18 bases between. This CDR3 contains 14 residues.

This clone was picked up one time. The chain uses TRBV19 and TRBJ2-1; D unresolved. V dropped 2 bases and J dropped 4 bases, with 9 bases sitting between them. Germline CDR1 and CDR2: LNHDA and SQIVND (reference sequence). This CDR3 contains 14 residues. The CDR3, as DNA: TGTGCCAGTAGTATACCTCCGGGTTACAATGAGCAGTTCTTC. As protein: CASSIPPGYNEQFF. Full variable domain (remainder filled in from reference TRBV19 and TRBJ2-1): DGGITQSPKYLFRKEGQNVTLSCEQNLNHDAMYWYRQDPGQGLRLIYYSQIVNDFQKGDIAEGYSVSREKKESFPLTVTSAQKNPTAFYLCASSIPPGYNEQFFGPGTRLTVL.

The V gene is TRBV7-2, the J gene TRBJ1-1; tentative D call: TRBD1 (5 bases). The ends were cut back, 5 bases at V and 1 base at J, with 8 bases in the middle. The CDR3 is 13 residues long. The V gene's germline CDR1 is SGHTA and CDR2 FQGNSA. The CDR3 loop is CASSARGNTEAFF. CDR3 coding DNA: TGTGCCAGCAGCGCGAGGGGGAACACTGAAGCTTTCTTT.

CDR3 nucleotide sequence: TGTGCCAGCAGCCTCATGCGAGGGACAGGGGGAAATACGCAGTATTTT. It is translated as CASSLMRGTGGNTQYF. The chain combines TRBV7-2 with TRBJ2-3; TRBD1 aligns across 11 bases. Germline values: CDR1 SGHTA, CDR2 FQGNSA. The CDR3 runs to 16 residues. V lost 5 bases and J lost 7; bases outside the gene matches: 11.

This chain links TRBV12-5 with TRBJ2-1, with 8 bases matching TRBD2. The CDR3 totals 17 residues. Germline CDR1 is LGHNT and CDR2 is FRNRAP. The ends lost 0 bases at V and 0 bases at J; junction bases unmatched: 4. In DNA, the CDR3 is TGTGCTAGTGGTTTGGTAATCGCGGGAGGCTCCTACAATGAGCAGTTCTTC. Protein sequence: CASGLVIAGGSYNEQFF.

V gene TRBV10-3 combines with J gene TRBJ2-1, with 10 bases fitting TRBD1. The CDR3 extends over 15 amino acids. The germline V gene encodes CDR1 ENHRY and CDR2 SYGVKD. V lost 0 bases, J lost 5 bases, and 1 base stayed unmatched. CDR3 amino acids: CAISESDRGNNEQFF. Written as DNA, the CDR3 is TGTGCCATCAGTGAGTCGGACAGGGGGAACAATGAGCAGTTCTTC.

The chain recombines TRBV28 with TRBJ2-3, with a tentative D call TRBD1 (6 bases). Trimming cost V 7 bases and J 6 bases, with 20 bases left between them. The CDR3 has 15 amino acids. Germline V lookup: CDR1 MDHEN, CDR2 SYDVKM. CDR3 sequence (DNA): TGTGCCAGCAACCGACCACAGGGACAAGCGGATACGCAGTATTTT. Its protein product is CASNRPQGQADTQYF.

The rearrangement uses TRBV20-1 and TRBJ2-5, with D unresolved. The CDR3 contains 11 residues. V was trimmed by 4 bases and J by 5 bases, leaving 8 bases between them. Germline V gene data show CDR1 as DFQATT and CDR2 as SNEGSKA (reference sequence). The CDR3 is CSATLPETQYF. The CDR3 nucleotides are TGCAGTGCTACCCTACCTGAGACCCAGTACTTC.

This clone was seen a few times. The rearrangement joins TRBV18 to TRBJ1-4; D might be TRBD1 (5 bases). The length of the CDR3 is 15 residues. V lost 2 bases, J lost 7 bases, and 14 bases lay in between. Germline V gene lookup returns CDR1 KGHSH and CDR2 LQKENI. Here the CDR3 reads CASSPANRLFEKLFF. The CDR3 DNA reads TGTGCCAGCTCACCAGCGAACAGGCTTTTTGAAAAACTGTTTTTT.

The chain couples TRBV19 to TRBJ2-2; TRBD1 agrees at 11 bases. The junction had 10 bases not matched to a gene; V was cut back by 9 bases and J by 7 bases. The CDR3 has 15 amino acids. Germline V gene sequence: CDR1 LNHDA, CDR2 SQIVND (reference sequence). Written as DNA, the CDR3 is TGTGCCAGCAAGGACAGGGGGCTCGATGGCGGGGAGCTGTTTTTT. Encoded protein: CASKDRGLDGGELFF.

This clone turned up a few times. CDR3 DNA: TGTGCCAGTAGTGGTCCCGGGTATCAGCCCCAGCATTTT. This translates into CASSGPGYQPQHF. The rearrangement joins TRBV19 to TRBJ1-5; D gene unclear. There are 13 residues in the CDR3. Deletions cut 5 bases from V and 5 bases from J, with 10 bases between. Germline V gives CDR1 LNHDA, CDR2 SQIVND (reference sequence).

The table lists this clone with a count of one. The chain uses TRBV9 and TRBJ2-3, with 13 bases identical to TRBD2. Trimming took 3 bases from V and 8 from J; bases not matched to a gene: 9. The CDR3 has 16 amino acids. Looked up from germline, CDR1 is SGDLS and CDR2 is YYNGEE. CDR3 in DNA: TGTGCCAGCAGCGGAAGACTAGCGGGGGGTTACGGTACGCAGTATTTT. Translated: CASSGRLAGGYGTQYF.

This rearrangement joins TRBV5-6 to TRBJ1-4, with D maybe TRBD1 (6 bases). The germline V and J ends were trimmed by 1 base and 4 bases, with 11 bases remaining between them. The CDR3 is 15 amino acids. CDR1 and CDR2 (germline): SGHDT, YYEEEE. CDR3 residues: CASSLTSGDNEKLFF. The CDR3 DNA is TGTGCCAGCAGCTTGACGTCAGGGGATAATGAAAAACTGTTTTTT.

This chain connects TRBV27 to TRBJ2-1; 8 bases map to TRBD2. CDR3 size: 16 residues. The V gene end was trimmed by 3 bases and the J gene end by 8 bases; junction bases not matched to a gene: 12. Germline CDR1 is MNHEY and CDR2 is SMNVEV (reference sequence). The CDR3 sequence is CASSFRGGGGGHEQFF. The CDR3 DNA reads TGTGCCAGCAGTTTCCGGGGGGGCGGAGGAGGACATGAGCAGTTCTTC.

This rearrangement joins TRBV10-3 to TRBJ1-6, with TRBD1 matching over 11 bases. The CDR3 covers 18 residues. The V and J ends lost 4 bases and 9 bases, in that order; junction bases with no gene match: 14. CDR1 is ENHRY, CDR2 SYGVKD, per germline. The CDR3 spells CAISARPGQGDVSSPLHF. CDR3 coding DNA: TGTGCCATCAGTGCCCGACCGGGACAGGGGGACGTTAGTTCACCCCTCCACTTT.